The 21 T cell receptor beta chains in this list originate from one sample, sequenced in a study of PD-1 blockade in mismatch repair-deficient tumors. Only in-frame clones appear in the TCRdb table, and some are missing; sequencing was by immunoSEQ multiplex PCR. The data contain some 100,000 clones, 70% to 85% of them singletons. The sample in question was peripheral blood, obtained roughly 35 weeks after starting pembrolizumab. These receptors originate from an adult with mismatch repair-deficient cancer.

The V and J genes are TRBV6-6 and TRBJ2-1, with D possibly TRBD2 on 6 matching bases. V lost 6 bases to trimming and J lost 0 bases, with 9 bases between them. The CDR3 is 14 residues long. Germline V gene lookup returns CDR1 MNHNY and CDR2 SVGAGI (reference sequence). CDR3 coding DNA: TGTGCCAGCAGAACAGCGGGCTCCTACAATGAGCAGTTCTTC. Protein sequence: CASRTAGSYNEQFF.

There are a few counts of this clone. The CDR3 coding sequence is TGTGCCAGCAGCCAACCTGGACGGTCACAGCAGTACTTC. Its translation is CASSQPGRSQQYF. The chain carries TRBV4-2 and TRBJ2-7; D uncertain. The V end lost 2 bases, the J end lost 8 bases, and 13 bases lay between the germline ends. The germline gives CDR1 LGHNA, CDR2 YNFKEQ. The CDR3 loop spans 13 amino acids.

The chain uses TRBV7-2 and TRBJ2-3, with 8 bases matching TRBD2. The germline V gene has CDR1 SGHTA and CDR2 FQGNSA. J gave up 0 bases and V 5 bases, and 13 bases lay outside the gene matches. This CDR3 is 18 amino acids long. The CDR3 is CASSPGVGLGTSTDTQYF. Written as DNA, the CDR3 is TGTGCCAGCAGCCCGGGGGTGGGACTAGGGACTAGCACAGATACGCAGTATTTT.

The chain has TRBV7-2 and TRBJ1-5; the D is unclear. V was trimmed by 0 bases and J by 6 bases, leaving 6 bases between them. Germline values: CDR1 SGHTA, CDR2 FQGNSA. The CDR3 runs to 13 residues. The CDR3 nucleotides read TGTGCCAGCAGCTTAGCGGGCGGTCAGCCCCAGCATTTT. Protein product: CASSLAGGQPQHF.

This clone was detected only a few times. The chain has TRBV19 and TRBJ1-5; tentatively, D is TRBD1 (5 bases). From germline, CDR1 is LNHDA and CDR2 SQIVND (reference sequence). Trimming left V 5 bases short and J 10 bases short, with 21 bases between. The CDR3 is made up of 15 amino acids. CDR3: CASSPRRGSPSPQHF. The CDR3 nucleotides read TGTGCCAGTAGTCCCCGTCGGGGGTCCCCTTCACCCCAGCATTTT.

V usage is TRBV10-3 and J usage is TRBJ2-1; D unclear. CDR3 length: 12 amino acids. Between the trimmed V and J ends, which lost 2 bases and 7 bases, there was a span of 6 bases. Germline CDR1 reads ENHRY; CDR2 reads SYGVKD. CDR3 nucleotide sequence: TGTGCCATCAGTGAGACAGTTAATGAGCAGTTCTTC. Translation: CAISETVNEQFF.

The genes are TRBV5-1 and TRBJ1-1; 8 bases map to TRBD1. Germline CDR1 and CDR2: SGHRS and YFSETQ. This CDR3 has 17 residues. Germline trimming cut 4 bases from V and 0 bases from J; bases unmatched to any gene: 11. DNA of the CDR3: TGCGCCAGCAGCCCCGGACAGGGCAGCGAAATGAACACTGAAGCTTTCTTT. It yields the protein CASSPGQGSEMNTEAFF. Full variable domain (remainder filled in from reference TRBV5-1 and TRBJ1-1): KAGVTQTPRYLIKTRGQQVTLSCSPISGHRSVSWYQQTPGQGLQFLFEYFSETQRNKGNFPGRFSGRQFSNSRSEMNVSTLELGDSALYLCASSPGQGSEMNTEAFFGQGTRLTVV.

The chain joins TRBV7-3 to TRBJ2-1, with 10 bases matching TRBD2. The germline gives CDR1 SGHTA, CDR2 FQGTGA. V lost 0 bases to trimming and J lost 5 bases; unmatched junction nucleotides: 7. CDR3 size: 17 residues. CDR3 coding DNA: TGTGCCAGCAGCTTAACGCCCCTAGCGGGAGCCAACAATGAGCAGTTCTTC. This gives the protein CASSLTPLAGANNEQFF.

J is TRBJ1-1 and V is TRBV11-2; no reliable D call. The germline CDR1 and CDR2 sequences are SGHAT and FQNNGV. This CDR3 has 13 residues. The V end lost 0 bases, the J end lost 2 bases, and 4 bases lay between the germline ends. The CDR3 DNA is TGTGCCAGCAGCTTAGACAGAAACACTGAAGCTTTCTTT. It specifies CASSLDRNTEAFF.

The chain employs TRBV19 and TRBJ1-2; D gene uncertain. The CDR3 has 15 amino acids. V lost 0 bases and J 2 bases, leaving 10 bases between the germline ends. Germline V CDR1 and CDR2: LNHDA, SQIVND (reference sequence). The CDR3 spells CASSIDLGPNYGYTF. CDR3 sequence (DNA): TGTGCCAGTAGTATAGATCTAGGGCCGAACTATGGCTACACCTTC.

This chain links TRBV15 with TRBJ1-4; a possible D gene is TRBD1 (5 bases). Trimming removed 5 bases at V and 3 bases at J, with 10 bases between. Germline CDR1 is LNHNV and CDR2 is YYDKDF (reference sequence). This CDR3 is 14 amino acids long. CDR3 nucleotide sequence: TGTGCCACCAGCCCGCCGGGACCTAATGAAAAACTGTTTTTT. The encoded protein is CATSPPGPNEKLFF. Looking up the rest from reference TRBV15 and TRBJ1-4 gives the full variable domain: DAMVIQNPRYQVTQFGKPVTLSCSQTLNHNVMYWYQQKSSQAPKLLFHYYDKDFNNEADTPDNFQSRRPNTSFCFLDIRSPGLGDTAMYLCATSPPGPNEKLFFGSGTQLSVL.

CDR3 protein: CASSADSGSYYEQYF. The CDR3 bases are TGTGCCAGCAGCGCAGACAGCGGGAGCTATTACGAGCAGTACTTC. The chain recombines TRBV9 with TRBJ2-7; 8 positions match TRBD2. The junction had 9 bases not matched to a gene; V was cut back by 3 bases and J by 4 bases. In germline, CDR1 is SGDLS, CDR2 YYNGEE. This CDR3 contains 15 residues.

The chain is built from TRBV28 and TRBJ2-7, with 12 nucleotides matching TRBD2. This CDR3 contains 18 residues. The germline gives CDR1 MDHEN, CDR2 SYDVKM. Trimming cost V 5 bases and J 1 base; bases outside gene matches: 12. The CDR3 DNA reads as TGTGCCAGCAGTCCCGGGACTAGCGGGTCTTACTCATCCTACGAGCAGTACTTC. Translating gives CASSPGTSGSYSSYEQYF.

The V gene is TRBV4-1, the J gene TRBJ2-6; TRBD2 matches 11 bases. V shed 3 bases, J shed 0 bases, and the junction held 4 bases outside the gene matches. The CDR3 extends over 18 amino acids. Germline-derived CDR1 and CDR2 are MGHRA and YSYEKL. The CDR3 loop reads CASSQGLAESSGANVLTF. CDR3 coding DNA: TGCGCCAGCAGCCAGGGACTAGCGGAAAGCTCTGGGGCCAACGTCCTGACTTTC.

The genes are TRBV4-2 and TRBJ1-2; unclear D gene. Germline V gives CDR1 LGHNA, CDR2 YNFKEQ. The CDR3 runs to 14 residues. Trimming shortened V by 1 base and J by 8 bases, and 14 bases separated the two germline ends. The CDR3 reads CASSQGSMLGGYTF. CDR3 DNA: TGTGCCAGCAGCCAAGGGTCAATGCTTGGAGGCTACACCTTC.

This CDR3 is CASSLPWDGGAEQPQHF. Here the CDR3 DNA reads TGTGCCAGCAGCTTGCCCTGGGACGGGGGGGCTGAACAGCCCCAGCATTTT. The rearrangement links TRBV7-9 to TRBJ1-5; D may be TRBD1 (6 bases). The germline V gene encodes CDR1 SEHNR and CDR2 FQNEAQ (reference sequence). The CDR3 has 17 residues. Trimming removed 3 bases from V and 7 bases from J, with 22 bases in between.

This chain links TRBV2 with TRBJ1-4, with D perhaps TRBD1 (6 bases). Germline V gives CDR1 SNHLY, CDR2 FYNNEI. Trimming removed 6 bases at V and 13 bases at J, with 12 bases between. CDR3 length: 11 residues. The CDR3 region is CASREGVSLFF. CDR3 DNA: TGTGCCAGCAGGGAGGGGGTGTCACTGTTTTTT.

The CDR3 protein is CASSPGPTGGETQYF. The CDR3 DNA reads as TGTGCCAGCAGTCCCGGGCCAACGGGAGGGGAGACCCAGTACTTC. The chain recombines TRBV6-5 with TRBJ2-5; 8 positions match TRBD2. In germline, CDR1 is MNHEY, CDR2 SVGAGI. J was trimmed by 5 bases and V by 5 bases; bases with no gene match: 10. The CDR3 contains 15 residues.

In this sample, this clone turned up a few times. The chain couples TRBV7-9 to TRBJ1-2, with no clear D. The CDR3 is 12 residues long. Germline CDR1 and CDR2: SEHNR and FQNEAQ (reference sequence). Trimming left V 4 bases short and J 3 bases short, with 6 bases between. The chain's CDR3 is CASSSRDYGYTF. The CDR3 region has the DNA TGTGCCAGCAGCTCAAGAGACTATGGCTACACCTTC.

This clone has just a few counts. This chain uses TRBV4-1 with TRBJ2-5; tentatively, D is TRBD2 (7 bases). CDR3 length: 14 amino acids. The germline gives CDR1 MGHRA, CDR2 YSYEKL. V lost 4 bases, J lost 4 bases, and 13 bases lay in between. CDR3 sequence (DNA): TGCGCCAGCAGCCCGAACGGGGGGCGAGAGACCCAGTACTTC. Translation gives CASSPNGGRETQYF.

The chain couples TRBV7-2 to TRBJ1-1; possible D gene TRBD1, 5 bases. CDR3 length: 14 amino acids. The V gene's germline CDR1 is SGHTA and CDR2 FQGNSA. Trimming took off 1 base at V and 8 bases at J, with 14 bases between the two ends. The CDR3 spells CASSLGWQGKEAFF. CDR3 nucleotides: TGTGCCAGCAGCTTAGGGTGGCAGGGAAAAGAAGCTTTCTTT.